This entry lists 31 T cell receptor beta chains sequenced from one sample in a study of cytomegalovirus exposure and HLA in healthy donors. Vbeta (60) and Jbeta (13) primers were used in the PCR. Assay: immunoSEQ multiplex PCR; the TCRdb copy retains only in-frame clones and omits some. This table holds 150,000 to 200,000 clones, over 60% found once. The sequenced sample consisted of PBMCs. The receptors come from a woman aged 40 to 50 in good health and CMV-seronegative.

The chain recombines TRBV7-9 with TRBJ2-1; TRBD2 agrees at 13 bases. The germline V gene has CDR1 SEHNR and CDR2 FQNEAQ (reference sequence). J gave up 4 bases and V 5 bases, and 11 bases lay outside the gene matches. The CDR3 totals 18 residues. Written as DNA, the CDR3 is TGTGCCAGCAGCCCCACTGTAACTAGCGGGAGGGTTTACAATGAGCAGTTCTTC. This gives the protein CASSPTVTSGRVYNEQFF. The whole variable domain, filled in from reference TRBV7-9 and TRBJ2-1, reads DTGVSQNPRHKITKRGQNVTFRCDPISEHNRLYWYRQTLGQGPEFLTYFQNEAQLEKSRLLSDRFSAERPKGSFSTLEIQRTEQGDSAMYLCASSPTVTSGRVYNEQFFGPGTRLTVL.

The chain employs TRBV5-1 and TRBJ2-5, with 7 bases fitting TRBD1. Judging by the DNA end, TRBJ2-7 fits better; the J call may be wrong. The CDR3 totals 14 residues. Germline loops: CDR1 SGHRS, CDR2 YFSETQ. CDR3 sequence reads: CASSFSTGSYEQYF. CDR3 coding DNA: TGCGCCAGCAGCTTCTCGACAGGGAGCTACGAGCAGTACTTC.

This clone was observed a few times. The chain joins TRBV7-8 to TRBJ2-1; D is possibly TRBD2 (6 bases). The CDR3 totals 15 residues. Trimming left V 5 bases short and J 9 bases short, with 20 bases between. Germline V gene lookup returns CDR1 SGHVS and CDR2 FQNEAQ. CDR3 protein: CASSDWDSPRGEQFF. CDR3 DNA sequence: TGTGCCAGCAGCGACTGGGACTCCCCTAGGGGTGAGCAGTTCTTC.

The rearrangement links TRBV10-3 to TRBJ1-1; a weak D match, TRBD1 (5 bases). CDR3 length: 13 amino acids. CDR1 is ENHRY and CDR2 is SYGVKD in the germline V gene. Trimming shortened V by 3 bases and J by 7 bases, and 12 bases separated the two germline ends. The CDR3: CAISDGGNVEAFF. DNA for the CDR3: TGTGCCATCAGTGATGGGGGGAACGTTGAAGCTTTCTTT.

This chain connects TRBV6-5 to TRBJ1-5, with a weak D call TRBD1 (5 bases). The V end was cut by 6 bases, the J end by 0 bases, with 12 bases between. Per the germline V gene, CDR1 is MNHEY and CDR2 is SVGAGI. The CDR3 consists of 15 residues. CDR3 DNA: TGTGCCAGCAGATGGGGCACAGCTAGCAATCAGCCCCAGCATTTT. It translates to CASRWGTASNQPQHF.

The rearrangement joins TRBV4-2 to TRBJ2-1, with 9 nucleotides matching TRBD1. The CDR3 runs 14 residues. Germline trimming cut 4 bases from V and 8 bases from J; bases unmatched to any gene: 6. Per the germline V gene, CDR1 is LGHNA and CDR2 is YNFKEQ. The CDR3 DNA reads as TGTGCCAGCAGCCGACCGGACAGGGGCCATGAGCAGTTCTTC. Its protein is CASSRPDRGHEQFF.

The genes are TRBV5-1 and TRBJ1-1; the D gene is possibly TRBD1 (6 bases). The V end lost 2 bases, the J end lost 4 bases, and 9 bases lay between the germline ends. The germline gives CDR1 SGHRS, CDR2 YFSETQ. The CDR3 is 13 residues long. CDR3 in DNA: TGCGCCAGCAGCTTCAGGGGCGGCACTGAAGCTTTCTTT. Amino acids: CASSFRGGTEAFF. Looking up the rest from reference TRBV5-1 and TRBJ1-1 gives the full variable domain: KAGVTQTPRYLIKTRGQQVTLSCSPISGHRSVSWYQQTPGQGLQFLFEYFSETQRNKGNFPGRFSGRQFSNSRSEMNVSTLELGDSALYLCASSFRGGTEAFFGQGTRLTVV.

This chain joins TRBV10-3 and TRBJ2-7, with D maybe TRBD2 (6 bases). The CDR3 sequence is 14 residues long. V lost 2 bases, J lost 3 bases, and 11 bases lay in between. Germline CDR1 reads ENHRY; CDR2 reads SYGVKD. CDR3 DNA sequence: TGTGCCATCAGTGAGGGGGGGTCTGGCTACGAGCAGTACTTC. The encoded protein is CAISEGGSGYEQYF.

V gene TRBV19 combines with J gene TRBJ1-3; 11 bases line up with TRBD1. Per the germline V gene, CDR1 is LNHDA and CDR2 is SQIVND (reference sequence). Unmatched junction bases numbered 7, after V lost 9 bases and J lost 0 bases. The CDR3 runs to 16 residues. CDR3 amino acids: CASTDRGLLSGNTIYF. As DNA, the CDR3 is TGTGCCAGCACGGACAGGGGGCTACTCTCTGGAAACACCATATATTTT.

The gene calls are TRBV19 and TRBJ2-5, with TRBD2 matching over 7 bases. The CDR3 has 15 residues. Per the germline V gene, CDR1 is LNHDA and CDR2 is SQIVND (reference sequence). V was clipped by 5 bases and J by 1 base; unmatched bases: 7. The CDR3 reads CASSGGGRAQETQYF. As DNA, the CDR3 is TGTGCCAGTAGTGGGGGGGGGAGAGCCCAAGAGACCCAGTACTTC.

With respect to this clone: Other DNA sequences in this sample translate to the same CDR3. The chain is built from TRBV10-3 and TRBJ2-1; tentative D call: TRBD2 (6 bases). The CDR3 contains 14 residues. Germline lookup yields CDR1 ENHRY and CDR2 SYGVKD. Trimming took 7 bases from V and 8 from J, leaving 18 bases between them. The CDR3 DNA sequence: TGTGCCATCACTGGGGGAGGCCGGACGGATGAGCAGTTCTTC. This encodes CAITGGGRTDEQFF.

The gene calls are TRBV30 and TRBJ2-7, with 8 bases aligning to TRBD1. Germline values: CDR1 GTSNPN, CDR2 SVGIG (reference sequence). V lost 2 bases to trimming and J lost 4 bases; unmatched junction nucleotides: 10. CDR3 length: 15 amino acids. CDR3 bases: TGTGCCTGGAGTACGCCAGGGGGCAGGCAGTACGAGCAGTACGTC. It yields the protein CAWSTPGGRQYEQYV.

J is TRBJ2-1 and V is TRBV9; TRBD2 agrees at 9 bases. The CDR3 contains 16 residues. V dropped 3 bases and J dropped 6; count of bases not matched to a gene: 10. From germline, CDR1 is SGDLS and CDR2 YYNGEE. DNA for the CDR3: TGTGCCAGCAGCGGAGGGGGGCGGGAGGGCCCCAATGAGCAGTTCTTC. Translating it yields CASSGGGREGPNEQFF.

This rearrangement joins TRBV5-4 to TRBJ2-7; a weak D match, TRBD1 (5 bases). Deletions cut 4 bases from V and 4 bases from J, with 9 bases between. Germline CDR1 SGHNT, CDR2 YYREEE (reference sequence). The length of the CDR3 is 12 residues. CDR3 DNA sequence: TGTGCCAGCAGCATTAGGGGTTACGAGCAGTACTTC. This gives the protein CASSIRGYEQYF.

CDR3 sequence (DNA): TGTGCCAGCAGCCCCCTCAGGGCCCTAGTACTCACTGAAGCTTTCTTT. This translates into CASSPLRALVLTEAFF. V gene TRBV7-9 combines with J gene TRBJ1-1, with a possible D match to TRBD1 (5 bases). This CDR3 has 16 amino acids. CDR1 and CDR2 from the germline V gene are SEHNR and FQNEAQ (reference sequence). V gave up 5 bases and J gave up 4 bases, with 20 bases separating them.

CDR3: CATSRDRGRGYNEQFF. CDR3 nucleotides: TGTGCCACCAGCAGAGATCGCGGGAGAGGCTACAATGAGCAGTTCTTC. The chain joins TRBV15 to TRBJ2-1; 7 nucleotides agree with TRBD2. V lost 0 bases to trimming and J lost 3 bases; unmatched junction nucleotides: 5. This CDR3 comprises 16 residues. Germline CDR1 is LNHNV and CDR2 is YYDKDF (reference sequence).

The genes are TRBV6-1 and TRBJ1-1; possible D gene TRBD1, 5 bases. The CDR3 runs to 13 residues. CDR1 is MNHNS and CDR2 is SASEGT in the germline V gene. V shed 5 bases and J shed 2 bases, with 9 bases lying between them. The CDR3 sequence: CASSWGGNTEAFF. The CDR3 bases are TGTGCCAGCAGTTGGGGGGGAAACACTGAAGCTTTCTTT.

This clone was observed a handful of times. The V call is TRBV5-6, the J call TRBJ2-1; no reliable D call. Trimming left V 1 base short and J 0 bases short, with 11 bases between. Germline lookup yields CDR1 SGHDT and CDR2 YYEEEE. The CDR3 loop spans 16 amino acids. The CDR3 loop reads CASSLISGISYNEQFF. The CDR3 DNA sequence: TGTGCCAGCAGCTTGATTTCTGGCATCTCCTACAATGAGCAGTTCTTC.

This sequence joins TRBV4-2 and TRBJ1-4, with D tentatively TRBD1 (5 bases). The CDR3 loop spans 16 amino acids. CDR1 and CDR2 from the germline V gene are LGHNA and YNFKEQ. The ends were cut back, 2 bases at V and 3 bases at J, with 13 bases in the middle. CDR3 protein: CASSQQGGVANEKLFF. CDR3 nucleotide sequence: TGTGCCAGCAGCCAACAGGGTGGGGTAGCTAATGAAAAACTGTTTTTT.

This clone was observed once. The chain recombines TRBV7-2 with TRBJ1-5; 9 bases match TRBD1. Germline V gives CDR1 SGHTA, CDR2 FQGNSA. This CDR3 is built from 15 residues. Trimming removed 5 bases from V and 6 bases from J; junction bases left unmatched: 8. The CDR3 loop is CASSGRTGEGQPQHF. The CDR3 DNA reads as TGTGCCAGCAGCGGACGGACAGGGGAAGGTCAGCCCCAGCATTTT.

The chain uses TRBV18 and TRBJ1-2; 12 bases are shared with TRBD1. After removal of 3 bases from V and 5 bases from J, the junction contained 10 bases not matched to a gene. The CDR3 spans 17 residues. In germline, CDR1 is KGHSH, CDR2 LQKENI. Written as DNA, the CDR3 is TGTGCCAGCTCACCGGGGGGACAGGGGGCTACTGCGTATGGCTACACCTTC. Amino acid sequence: CASSPGGQGATAYGYTF.

The rearrangement joins TRBV10-3 to TRBJ2-1; 8 positions agree with TRBD1. The CDR3 length is 16 residues. Germline V CDR1 and CDR2: ENHRY, SYGVKD. V shed 6 bases and J 9 bases; nucleotides not matched to a gene: 16. The CDR3 sequence: CAISAATGGLGGEQFF. The DNA for the CDR3 is TGTGCCATCAGCGCCGCTACAGGGGGTTTAGGTGGTGAGCAGTTCTTC.

The sample holds one count of this clone. One end of the junction does not line up with germline, which may come from a read error. The chain combines TRBV4-1 with TRBJ1-2, with unresolved D. The length of the CDR3 is 13 residues. The germline CDR1 and CDR2 sequences are MGHRA and YSYEKL. The CDR3 DNA sequence: TGCGCCGGCAGCCAAGTGATTCGAGGAGGCTACACCTTC. Translation: CAGSQVIRGGYTF.

A word on this clone: The junction shows a germline mismatch at one end, possibly a read error. V gene TRBV7-2 combines with J gene TRBJ1-1; 8 bases map to TRBD1. There are 14 residues in the CDR3. Germline CDR1 SGHTA, CDR2 FQGNSA. The CDR3 DNA follows: TGTGCCAGCAGCTTCGACAGGGGCCCCTCTGAGGCTTTCTTT. Its protein product is CASSFDRGPSEAFF.

The table lists this clone with a few counts. This chain uses TRBV5-1 with TRBJ2-5; TRBD1 aligns across 8 bases. Germline CDR1 is SGHRS and CDR2 is YFSETQ. CDR3 length: 16 residues. The V and J ends lost 1 base and 4 bases, in that order; junction bases with no gene match: 9. The CDR3 bases are TGCGCCAGCAGCTTGTCTGGACAGGGAATGGGAGAGACCCAGTACTTC. Translation gives CASSLSGQGMGETQYF.

The rearrangement uses TRBV4-1 and TRBJ1-5; D not resolved. Trimming took 0 bases from V and 1 from J, leaving 13 bases between them. The CDR3 extends over 17 amino acids. The germline V gene has CDR1 MGHRA and CDR2 YSYEKL. Here the CDR3 reads CASSQDLAVVSNQPQHF. For the CDR3, the DNA is TGCGCCAGCAGCCAAGATCTAGCAGTTGTCAGCAATCAGCCCCAGCATTTT.

This clone occurred a few times. The chain uses TRBV25-1 and TRBJ1-1, with D perhaps matching TRBD1 (6 bases). Germline-derived CDR1 and CDR2 are MGHDK and SYGVNS. V lost 7 bases and J 6 bases, leaving 9 bases between the germline ends. The CDR3 has 11 residues. The CDR3 is CASIRGSEAFF. The DNA of the CDR3 is TGTGCCAGCATCAGGGGCTCTGAAGCTTTCTTT.

The gene calls are TRBV7-2 and TRBJ1-1; the D gene is possibly TRBD1 (6 bases). The germline V and J ends were trimmed by 5 bases and 5 bases, with 15 bases remaining between them. This CDR3 has 14 amino acids. In germline, CDR1 is SGHTA, CDR2 FQGNSA. DNA of the CDR3: TGTGCCAGCAGCCCTGGGGGGGCAGGGACTGAAGCTTTCTTT. Translation: CASSPGGAGTEAFF.

J is TRBJ2-2 and V is TRBV12-5; 8 bases line up with TRBD1. Germline-derived CDR1 and CDR2 are LGHNT and FRNRAP. V shed 6 bases, J shed 5 bases, and the junction held 11 bases outside the gene matches. The CDR3 has 16 residues. The CDR3 is CASGPTGGLGTGELFF. CDR3 in DNA: TGTGCTAGTGGCCCAACAGGGGGGCTGGGAACCGGGGAGCTGTTTTTT.

The chain is built from TRBV6-5 and TRBJ1-3, with D perhaps matching TRBD1 (6 bases). V was pared by 6 bases and J by 4 bases, with 13 bases between. The CDR3 is made up of 14 amino acids. The germline CDR1 and CDR2 sequences are MNHEY and SVGAGI. CDR3 bases: TGTGCCAGCAGACAGGGAACGTCCGGAAACACCATATATTTT. It translates to CASRQGTSGNTIYF.

As DNA, the CDR3 is TGTGCCAGCAGTTTATTGGGTAACCCGAGGGCCTACGAGCAGTACTTC. It encodes CASSLLGNPRAYEQYF. V usage is TRBV27 and J usage is TRBJ2-7; perhaps TRBD2 as D (5 bases). From germline, CDR1 is MNHEY and CDR2 SMNVEV (reference sequence). The CDR3 totals 16 residues. The germline V and J ends were trimmed by 1 base and 2 bases, with 15 bases remaining between them.